This T cell receptor (beta chain) was identified during a study of T-cell memory formation after mild COVID-19. Study outcomes and limitations: SARS-CoV-2 specificity was not confirmed for second-wave clones peaking on day 37. Contracting clones from day 15 to 85 had balanced CD4/CD8; later expanders favoured CD4+.

Looked up from germline, CDR1 is SQVTM and CDR2 is ANQGSEA. This CDR3 is built from 12 residues. This clonotype was seen a handful of times. No antigen is known for it. TCRalpha and TCRbeta libraries used 5'RACE with constant-segment primers and UMIs. One entry per CDR3 protein, called by TCRdb with MiXCR from the 5' RACE reads. This table has around 310,000 distinct CDR3 sequences, approximately 15% appearing once. The chain carries TRBV29-1 and TRBJ1-5; D call uncertain. This clonotype originated in a man between 18 and 35 years old who had mild COVID-19 (a few samples of this study predate the infection). Cell type and time point are not known. Sample: PBMCs or a T cell subset sorted from them (not recorded which). CDR3 loop: CGVTAGNQPQHF. The CDR3 DNA reads as TGCGGGGTCACGGCCGGCAATCAGCCCCAGCATTTT.